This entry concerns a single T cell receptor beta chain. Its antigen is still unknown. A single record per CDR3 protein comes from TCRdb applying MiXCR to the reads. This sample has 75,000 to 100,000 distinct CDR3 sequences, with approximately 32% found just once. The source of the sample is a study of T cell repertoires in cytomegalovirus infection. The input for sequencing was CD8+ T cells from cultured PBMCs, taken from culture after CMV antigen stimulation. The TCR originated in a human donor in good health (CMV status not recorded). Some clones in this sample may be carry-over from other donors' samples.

The CDR3 loop reads CASSSAQGGNNQPQHF. CDR3 in DNA: TGTGCCAGCAGCTCCGCCCAGGGCGGTAACAATCAGCCCCAGCATTTT. V and J are TRBV7-9 and TRBJ1-5; tentative D call: TRBD1 (5 bases). Germline CDR1 SEHNR, CDR2 FQNEAQ (reference sequence). The CDR3 has 16 residues. V lost 4 bases and J lost 3, with 16 bases in between.